The clone carrying this T cell receptor beta chain showed up just a few times. Its target is not known. Generation of TCR beta libraries employed quantitative 5'-RACE incorporating molecular barcodes. TCRdb analysed the 5' RACE reads with MiXCR anew, one entry per CDR3 protein. The profile shows 500,000 to 550,000 distinct CDR3 sequences, about an eighth of them singletons. This specimen comes from a study of CD8 T cells in ankylosing spondylitis. Study-level findings and limits: One TCR beta motif, made up of eight highly homologous variants, appeared characteristic of ankylosing spondylitis blood. Previous work reported some of these motif variants in the synovial fluid and blood of reactive arthritis. Disease-linked clones were reportedly significantly enriched in matched ankylosing spondylitis synovial fluid.

The CDR3 length is 12 residues. Trimming removed 6 bases at V and 8 bases at J, with 8 bases between. Germline V gene data show CDR1 as LNHDA and CDR2 as SQIVND (reference sequence). The specimen sequenced was blood, either unsorted or a sorted T cell fraction (not recorded which). J is TRBJ1-6 and V is TRBV19; D is ambiguous. The sequence derives from a male donor with ankylosing spondylitis. CDR3 in DNA: TGTGCCAGTAGGCAGACGGATTCACCCCTCCACTTT. This sequence encodes CASRQTDSPLHF. The full variable domain, its missing parts supplied by reference TRBV19 and TRBJ1-6, is DGGITQSPKYLFRKEGQNVTLSCEQNLNHDAMYWYRQDPGQGLRLIYYSQIVNDFQKGDIAEGYSVSREKKESFPLTVTSAQKNPTAFYLCASRQTDSPLHFGNGTRLTVT.